What follows are 26 T cell receptor beta chains derived from one specimen sequenced in a study of post-analysis software for immune sequencing data. Study-wide results and limits: Several TRBV segments (TRBV5-6, TRBV5-1 and TRBV20-1 among them) occurred more frequently in patients than in controls.

These receptors have no identified antigens. Unique molecular identifiers were present in the TCR beta cDNA libraries. One entry per CDR3 protein, called by TCRdb with MiXCR from the PCR reads. This table holds some 690,000 distinct CDR3 sequences, approximately 30% found once. The material sequenced was blood. The origin of the receptors is a girl aged 5 to 17 with multiple sclerosis.

The chain couples TRBV11-2 to TRBJ2-5; unclear D gene. The CDR3 length is 13 residues. Trimming left V 2 bases short and J 11 bases short, with 15 bases between. Germline V gene data show CDR1 as SGHAT and CDR2 as FQNNGV. CDR3 nucleotide sequence: TGTGCCAGCAGCTTAAAGATTTGGGCTGAGCAGTACTTC. It codes for CASSLKIWAEQYF. The complete variable domain, with remaining parts taken from reference TRBV11-2 and TRBJ2-5, reads EAGVAQSPRYKIIEKRQSVAFWCNPISGHATLYWYQQILGQGPKLLIQFQNNGVVDDSQLPKDRFSAERLKGVDSTLKIQPAKLEDSAVYLCASSLKIWAEQYFGPGTRLLVL.

V gene TRBV18 combines with J gene TRBJ2-1; D is undetermined. Trimming removed 3 bases at V and 5 bases at J, with 8 bases between. CDR1 is KGHSH and CDR2 is LQKENI in the germline V gene. The CDR3 sequence is 13 residues long. The CDR3 nucleotides are TGTGCCAGCTCACCTCGATCCCACAATGAGCAGTTCTTC. It encodes CASSPRSHNEQFF. Complete variable domain (other parts from reference TRBV18 and TRBJ2-1): NAGVMQNPRHLVRRRGQEARLRCSPMKGHSHVYWYRQLPEEGLKFMVYLQKENIIDESGMPKERFSAEFPKEGPSILRIQQVVRGDSAAYFCASSPRSHNEQFFGPGTRLTVL.

The CDR3 nucleotides are TGCGCCAGCAGCTTGACAGACAGGGGGACTGAAGCTTTCTTT. This gives the protein CASSLTDRGTEAFF. The V gene is TRBV5-1, the J gene TRBJ1-1; TRBD1 agrees at 9 bases. Germline values: CDR1 SGHRS, CDR2 YFSETQ. The J segment lost 5 bases and the V segment lost 1 base, leaving 3 bases of the junction unmatched. The CDR3 consists of 14 residues.

This clonotype has a handful of counts. The rearrangement uses TRBV7-9 and TRBJ1-5; D gene uncertain. Germline V gene data show CDR1 as SEHNR and CDR2 as FQNEAQ (reference sequence). V lost 2 bases, J lost 3 bases, and 5 bases lay in between. The CDR3 is 13 amino acids. As DNA, the CDR3 is TGTGCCAGCAGCTTAATGCCCAATCAGCCCCAGCATTTT. Protein sequence: CASSLMPNQPQHF.

The V call is TRBV15, the J call TRBJ1-5, with TRBD1 as a possible D gene (5 bases). The CDR3 is made up of 14 amino acids. Deletions cut 0 bases from V and 12 bases from J, with 15 bases between. The germline V gene has CDR1 LNHNV and CDR2 YYDKDF (reference sequence). For the CDR3, the DNA is TGTGCCACCAGCAGAGATGAGTTTACAGGCAGCCAGCATTTT. This encodes CATSRDEFTGSQHF.

This clonotype has a handful of counts. The chain has TRBV20-1 and TRBJ1-2, with TRBD1 as a possible D gene (5 bases). V dropped 0 bases and J dropped 3 bases, with 11 bases sitting between them. This CDR3 comprises 14 residues. CDR1 is DFQATT and CDR2 is SNEGSKA in the germline V gene (reference sequence). CDR3 nucleotide sequence: TGCAGTGCTAGAGACCAGGGAATTTACTATGGCTACACCTTC. Translated: CSARDQGIYYGYTF.

This clonotype was recorded at least ten times. V and J are TRBV6-6 and TRBJ2-7; D is unclear. The CDR3 length is 13 residues. Trimming removed 6 bases from V and 0 bases from J, with 9 bases in between. CDR1 is MNHNY, CDR2 SVGAGI, per germline (reference sequence). The CDR3 sequence is CASRKNPSYEQYF. In nucleotides, the CDR3 is TGTGCCAGCAGAAAAAACCCCTCCTACGAGCAGTACTTC.

This clonotype was observed a few times. The chain couples TRBV12-3 or TRBV12-4 to TRBJ2-1; a possible D gene is TRBD1 (5 bases). This CDR3 is 12 amino acids long. V dropped 6 bases and J dropped 9 bases, with 12 bases sitting between them. CDR3 DNA sequence: TGTGCCAGCAGAAAAGGGGTAACTGAGCAGTTCTTC. Protein sequence: CASRKGVTEQFF.

A few counts support this clonotype. The genes are TRBV10-3 and TRBJ1-2; D remains unclear. Germline CDR1 reads ENHRY; CDR2 reads SYGVKD. There are 14 residues in the CDR3. V was cut by 7 bases and J by 1 base, with 13 bases left in between. CDR3 residues: CAITTRTDNYGYTF. CDR3 bases: TGTGCCATCACCACCAGGACCGATAACTATGGCTACACCTTC.

The rearrangement joins TRBV28 to TRBJ2-5; D gene ambiguous. The V end was cut by 6 bases, the J end by 0 bases, with 14 bases between. Germline V gene sequence: CDR1 MDHEN, CDR2 SYDVKM. The CDR3 loop spans 15 amino acids. The CDR3: CASSLPSEYQETQYF. CDR3 in DNA: TGTGCCAGCAGCCTGCCCTCAGAGTACCAAGAGACCCAGTACTTC.

This clonotype has only a few counts. The CDR3 is CASSRDTGIGETQYF. The CDR3 DNA reads TGTGCCAGCAGCCGTGATACTGGCATCGGGGAGACCCAGTACTTC. This rearrangement joins TRBV7-2 to TRBJ2-5; D is unresolved. V was shortened by 5 bases and J by 5 bases, with 18 bases between the two germline ends. The germline gives CDR1 SGHTA, CDR2 FQGNSA. The CDR3 is made up of 15 amino acids. The full variable domain, with the rest looked up from reference TRBV7-2 and TRBJ2-5, is GAGVSQSPSNKVTEKGKDVELRCDPISGHTALYWYRQSLGQGLEFLIYFQGNSAPDKSGLPSDRFSAERTGGSVSTLTIQRTQQEDSAVYLCASSRDTGIGETQYFGPGTRLLVL.

The chain couples TRBV7-2 to TRBJ2-7; 7 bases align to TRBD1. The V gene end was trimmed by 2 bases and the J gene end by 3 bases; junction bases not matched to a gene: 4. The CDR3 spans 14 residues. Germline CDR1 reads SGHTA; CDR2 reads FQGNSA. The CDR3 here is CASSLLGTDYEQYF. CDR3 bases: TGTGCCAGCAGCTTACTCGGGACAGACTACGAGCAGTACTTC. The complete variable domain, with remaining parts taken from reference TRBV7-2 and TRBJ2-7, reads GAGVSQSPSNKVTEKGKDVELRCDPISGHTALYWYRQSLGQGLEFLIYFQGNSAPDKSGLPSDRFSAERTGGSVSTLTIQRTQQEDSAVYLCASSLLGTDYEQYFGPGTRLTVT.

There are a few counts of this clonotype. V and J are TRBV7-2 and TRBJ2-7, with 8 bases fitting TRBD1. The DNA end favors TRBJ2-5, so the J call may be wrong. This CDR3 spans 14 amino acids. Germline CDR1 and CDR2: SGHTA and FQGNSA. CDR3 nucleotide sequence: TGTGCCAGCAGCTTACAGGGGGCGGAGGAGACCCAGTACTTC. It is translated as CASSLQGAEETQYF.

This clonotype showed up just a few times. The chain combines TRBV5-5 with TRBJ1-5; D gene unclear. Germline V CDR1 and CDR2: SGHKS, YYEKEE (reference sequence). V was clipped by 0 bases and J by 5 bases, with 9 bases between them. The CDR3 runs to 14 residues. In nucleotides, the CDR3 is TGTGCCAGCAGCTTGGTACTTGAAGATCAGCCCCAGCATTTT. It is translated as CASSLVLEDQPQHF.

CDR3 loop: CASSLGAGGNTGELFF. CDR3 nucleotides: TGTGCCAGCAGTCTGGGGGCAGGGGGCAACACCGGGGAGCTGTTTTTT. The J gene is TRBJ2-2, the V gene TRBV6-6; the match to TRBD1 covers 8 bases. This CDR3 contains 16 residues. The germline V gene has CDR1 MNHNY and CDR2 SVGAGI (reference sequence). After removal of 5 bases from V and 2 bases from J, the junction contained 7 bases not matched to a gene.

In this sample, this clonotype turned up many times. This sequence joins TRBV20-1 and TRBJ1-4, with 10 bases identical to TRBD1. J was trimmed by 4 bases and V by 7 bases; bases with no gene match: 12. The length of the CDR3 is 16 residues. CDR1 is DFQATT and CDR2 is SNEGSKA in the germline V gene (reference sequence). CDR3 sequence reads: CSVRTGTGALNEKLFF. CDR3 in DNA: TGCAGTGTTCGTACCGGGACAGGGGCACTTAATGAAAAACTGTTTTTT.

This chain joins TRBV5-5 and TRBJ2-3; D is unresolved. V shed 7 bases and J shed 1 base, with 13 bases lying between them. Looked up from germline, CDR1 is SGHKS and CDR2 is YYEKEE (reference sequence). CDR3 length: 14 amino acids. CDR3 DNA sequence: TGTGCCAGCTTGAGGCTTGGCGGCACAGATACGCAGTATTTT. Its protein product is CASLRLGGTDTQYF.

This clonotype was seen more than once but under ten times. The chain has TRBV20-1 and TRBJ2-1; 13 bases are a match to TRBD2. The CDR3 runs to 17 residues. CDR1 is DFQATT, CDR2 SNEGSKA, per germline (reference sequence). The CDR3 sequence: CRVAGGLAGPSYNEQFF. CDR3 in DNA: TGCAGGGTAGCAGGGGGACTAGCGGGACCTTCCTACAATGAGCAGTTCTTC.

The table lists this clonotype with a few counts. A read error is possible here, since a much larger clone lies one base away. The V call is TRBV29-1, the J call TRBJ2-1, with TRBD2 matching over 11 bases. The CDR3 contains 15 residues. Per germline, CDR1 SQVTM and CDR2 ANQGSEA. V shed 6 bases and J 5 bases; nucleotides not matched to a gene: 9. This chain's CDR3 is CSVGTGTSGNNEQFF. CDR3 nucleotide sequence: TGCAGCGTGGGCACCGGGACTAGCGGAAACAATGAGCAGTTCTTC.

In its sample, this clonotype was seen many times. The chain links TRBV29-1 to TRBJ2-7; TRBD1 agrees at 7 bases. Germline V gene lookup returns CDR1 SQVTM and CDR2 ANQGSEA. CDR3 length equals 14 residues. V trimming: 3 bases; J trimming: 6 bases; junction bases outside the gene matches: 11. In nucleotides, the CDR3 is TGCAGCGTTGATCTTCAAGGGGCAGGGGGCGAGCAGTACTTC. This sequence encodes CSVDLQGAGGEQYF.

This clonotype has just a few counts. The chain has TRBV19 and TRBJ1-2; the D gene is possibly TRBD1 (5 bases). The CDR3 is 16 residues long. Trimming shortened V by 7 bases and J by 4 bases, and 22 bases separated the two germline ends. Germline values: CDR1 LNHDA, CDR2 SQIVND (reference sequence). The CDR3 spells CASTARGEKGGYGYTF. The CDR3 nucleotides read TGTGCCAGTACCGCGAGGGGCGAGAAAGGCGGCTATGGCTACACCTTC.

The chain uses TRBV9 and TRBJ1-1; no definite D call. The CDR3 totals 13 residues. The V gene's germline CDR1 is SGDLS and CDR2 YYNGEE. Between the trimmed V and J ends, which lost 4 bases and 1 base, there was a span of 8 bases. CDR3 residues: CASSIERNTEAFF. DNA for the CDR3: TGTGCCAGCAGCATTGAAAGGAACACTGAAGCTTTCTTT.

This clonotype was observed a single time. One junction end does not reproduce the germline sequence, and a read error may be involved. V is TRBV7-2 and J is TRBJ2-1; 10 positions agree with TRBD1. Germline values: CDR1 SGHTA, CDR2 FQGNSA. This CDR3 comprises 16 residues. DNA for the CDR3: TGTGCCAGCAGCCCAAACCCGGGACAGGGGTCCAATGAGCGGTTCTTC. This codes for CASSPNPGQGSNERFF.

This clonotype was counted between two and nine times. The chain joins TRBV7-9 to TRBJ2-4; D is perhaps TRBD1 or TRBD2 (5 bases each). Germline V gene lookup returns CDR1 SEHNR and CDR2 FQNEAQ (reference sequence). V lost 4 bases and J 4 bases, leaving 14 bases between the germline ends. The CDR3 covers 15 residues. CDR3 coding DNA: TGTGCCAGCAGCTATACCGGGACGGAGAAAAACATTCAGTACTTC. Protein sequence: CASSYTGTEKNIQYF.

J is TRBJ2-7 and V is TRBV27; 7 bases are shared with TRBD1. V gave up 8 bases and J gave up 2 bases; unmatched junction bases: 3. The CDR3 contains 12 residues. Germline loops: CDR1 MNHEY, CDR2 SMNVEV (reference sequence). In DNA form, the CDR3 reads TGTGCCAGCCCAGGGACAGCCTACGAGCAGTACTTC. Translated: CASPGTAYEQYF.

The chain is built from TRBV29-1 and TRBJ2-7; 7 positions agree with TRBD2. From germline, CDR1 is SQVTM and CDR2 ANQGSEA. V lost 0 bases to trimming and J lost 3 bases; unmatched junction nucleotides: 5. CDR3 length: 14 amino acids. CDR3: CSVEDPTSLYEQYF. As DNA, the CDR3 is TGCAGCGTTGAAGATCCGACTAGCCTCTACGAGCAGTACTTC.